Shown below are 13 T cell receptor beta chains from a single sample sequenced in a study of T cell repertoires in cytomegalovirus infection (dated 2019 in TCRdb). The listed sequencing device is Illumina HiSeq 1500. The public reads were quality trimmed at Q25 with fastp and then assembled into clones with MiXCR by TCRdb, keeping productive beta chains. Rows merge per CDR3 protein into single entries with the most common DNA and genes. This sample lists about 180,000 distinct CDR3 sequences; about an eighth were detected once. The top ten clonotypes cover more than 20% of the sample. Sample: PBMCs. These receptors all come from a human donor in good health (CMV status not recorded). Some clones in this sample may be carry-over from other donors' samples.

This clonotype was seen more than once but under ten times. The chain has TRBV29-1 and TRBJ2-5, with no clear D. CDR1 is SQVTM, CDR2 ANQGSEA, per germline. The CDR3 is made up of 12 amino acids. V lost 7 bases to trimming and J lost 1 base, with 10 bases between them. The CDR3 reads CSANEVQETQYF. The CDR3 bases are TGCAGCGCAAACGAGGTCCAAGAGACCCAGTACTTC.

This clonotype was picked up many times. The chain links TRBV7-2 to TRBJ2-7; TRBD2 matches 9 bases. Losses at the gene ends were 6 bases for V and 0 bases for J; bases not matched to a gene: 12. The germline gives CDR1 SGHTA, CDR2 FQGNSA. This CDR3 is 17 amino acids long. This chain's CDR3 is CASRPYVSAGGSYEQYF. The CDR3 coding sequence is TGTGCCAGCAGACCATATGTCTCAGCGGGAGGCTCCTACGAGCAGTACTTC. Based on the CDR3 plus reference TRBV7-2 and TRBJ2-7, the full variable domain is GAGVSQSPSNKVTEKGKDVELRCDPISGHTALYWYRQSLGQGLEFLIYFQGNSAPDKSGLPSDRFSAERTGGSVSTLTIQRTQQEDSAVYLCASRPYVSAGGSYEQYFGPGTRLTVT.

The CDR3 reads CSARAHTDTQYF. The CDR3 nucleotides are TGCAGTGCTAGGGCCCACACAGATACGCAGTATTTT. The J gene is TRBJ2-3, the V gene TRBV20-1; no clear D gene. CDR3 length: 12 residues. V lost 3 bases, J lost 2 bases, and 6 bases lay in between. Looked up from germline, CDR1 is DFQATT and CDR2 is SNEGSKA (reference sequence).

This clonotype showed up many times. J is TRBJ2-7 and V is TRBV7-2; TRBD2 aligns across 7 bases. The CDR3 consists of 18 residues. V shed 1 base, J shed 3 bases, and the junction held 15 bases outside the gene matches. The germline V gene encodes CDR1 SGHTA and CDR2 FQGNSA. In DNA, the CDR3 is TGTGCCAGCAGCTTAGATTGGGCTAGCGGAATTGGGAACTACGAGCAGTACTTC. Protein sequence: CASSLDWASGIGNYEQYF.

This chain's CDR3 is CASSFPRTGHGYTF. CDR3 nucleotide sequence: TGTGCCAGCAGTTTCCCTAGGACAGGGCATGGCTACACCTTC. The genes are TRBV28 and TRBJ1-2; the match to TRBD1 covers 8 bases. Germline CDR1 is MDHEN and CDR2 is SYDVKM. The CDR3 contains 14 residues. Trimming at V came to 3 bases and at J to 6 bases, leaving 6 bases not matched to a gene.

This clonotype was seen repeatedly, ten times or more. V is TRBV27 and J is TRBJ2-3; TRBD2 might be the D (6 bases). Trimming removed 4 bases from V and 4 bases from J, with 18 bases in between. Germline V CDR1 and CDR2: MNHEY, SMNVEV (reference sequence). This CDR3 region has 16 residues. DNA of the CDR3: TGTGCCAGCAGTTATCGGGGACTCTCGGCCCCAGATACGCAGTATTTT. Protein product: CASSYRGLSAPDTQYF.

This clonotype was seen at least ten times. The chain uses TRBV5-5 and TRBJ2-2, with D perhaps being TRBD1 or TRBD2 (6 bases each). Germline V CDR1 and CDR2: SGHKS, YYEKEE (reference sequence). V was clipped by 4 bases and J by 2 bases, with 21 bases between them. This CDR3 spans 18 amino acids. CDR3 DNA sequence: TGTGCCAGCAGCCTGGAATGGGGGGCCCACCGAAACACCGGGGAGCTGTTTTTT. It translates to CASSLEWGAHRNTGELFF.

This clonotype was seen ten or more times. The genes are TRBV7-9 and TRBJ2-3; D gene ambiguous. The germline V gene has CDR1 SEHNR and CDR2 FQNEAQ (reference sequence). This CDR3 is 13 amino acids long. Trimming left V 0 bases short and J 3 bases short, with 4 bases between. The CDR3 loop is CASSLALTDTQYF. The CDR3 nucleotides are TGTGCCAGCAGCTTAGCCCTGACAGATACGCAGTATTTT.

This clonotype was counted between two and nine times. The chain joins TRBV28 to TRBJ2-3; 14 bases match TRBD2. This CDR3 has 13 residues. Trimming removed 8 bases from V and 5 bases from J; junction bases left unmatched: 0. Looked up from germline, CDR1 is MDHEN and CDR2 is SYDVKM. CDR3 nucleotides: TGTGCCAGCGGGACTAGCGGGAGAGATACGCAGTATTTT. It yields the protein CASGTSGRDTQYF.

The genes are TRBV29-1 and TRBJ2-7, with no clear D. The CDR3 loop spans 15 amino acids. The ends were cut back, 3 bases at V and 5 bases at J, with 20 bases in the middle. Germline V gene data show CDR1 as SQVTM and CDR2 as ANQGSEA. The CDR3 protein is CSVDGSRSLGNEQYF. CDR3 in DNA: TGCAGCGTTGATGGTTCCCGGAGCCTGGGAAACGAGCAGTACTTC.

This clonotype was seen many times. V is TRBV12-3 or TRBV12-4 and J is TRBJ2-5, with D maybe TRBD2 (5 bases). V dropped 5 bases and J dropped 5 bases, with 18 bases sitting between them. The CDR3 consists of 15 residues. This CDR3 reads CASSPWITEEETQYF. Here the CDR3 DNA reads TGTGCCAGCAGTCCGTGGATAACGGAGGAGGAGACCCAGTACTTC.

This clonotype was observed a handful of times. The chain links TRBV29-1 to TRBJ1-6; D gene unclear. The CDR3 extends over 13 amino acids. Germline loops: CDR1 SQVTM, CDR2 ANQGSEA. V gave up 6 bases and J gave up 7 bases, with 13 bases separating them. The CDR3 DNA sequence: TGCAGCGTGGCCGGGTCGGCGAATTCACCCCTCCACTTT. Translating gives CSVAGSANSPLHF.

This clonotype was counted at least ten times. The rearrangement joins TRBV7-6 to TRBJ2-2; no firm D call. This CDR3 spans 13 amino acids. With 6 bases removed from V and 1 base from J, the gap between germline ends came to 6 bases. Germline V gives CDR1 SGHVS, CDR2 FNYEAQ. CDR3 sequence (DNA): TGTGCCAGCAGAAATTTGAACACCGGGGAGCTGTTTTTT. The encoded protein is CASRNLNTGELFF. Full variable domain (missing parts from reference TRBV7-6 and TRBJ2-2): GAGVSQSPRYKVTKRGQDVALRCDPISGHVSLYWYRQALGQGPEFLTYFNYEAQQDKSGLPNDRFSAERPEGSISTLTIQRTEQRDSAMYRCASRNLNTGELFFGEGSRLTVL.